The 25 T cell receptor beta chains below were found in one sample sequenced in a study of control samples from healthy donors and cancer patients. Profiling relied on immunoSEQ multiplex PCR, and the TCRdb table lists in-frame clones only, not all of them. The table shows about 120,000 clones, with around 90% occurring only once. What was sequenced was blood. These receptors all come from a woman aged 70-85 years in good health.

The chain uses TRBV2 and TRBJ2-5; TRBD1 matches 7 bases. V lost 4 bases, J lost 1 base, and 3 bases stayed unmatched. There are 14 residues in the CDR3. From germline, CDR1 is SNHLY and CDR2 FYNNEI. CDR3: CASSGGQIQETQYF. The CDR3 bases are TGTGCCAGCAGTGGGGGACAGATCCAAGAGACCCAGTACTTC.

V and J are TRBV4-1 and TRBJ1-1; D unresolved. V was clipped by 1 base and J by 4 bases, with 4 bases between them. The CDR3 consists of 12 residues. Germline CDR1 and CDR2: MGHRA and YSYEKL. CDR3 DNA: TGCGCCAGCAGCCAAGGAATCACTGAAGCTTTCTTT. Translated, it gives CASSQGITEAFF.

This clone was seen just once. The V and J genes are TRBV14 and TRBJ2-7, with a possible D match to TRBD2 (7 bases). V lost 0 bases and J 1 base, leaving 16 bases between the germline ends. Looked up from germline, CDR1 is SGHDN and CDR2 is FVKESK. The CDR3 consists of 17 residues. Written as DNA, the CDR3 is TGTGCCAGCAGCCAAGACGGCTTGCGGGGGCAATCCTACGAGCAGTACTTC. The encoded protein is CASSQDGLRGQSYEQYF.

The chain joins TRBV7-9 to TRBJ2-5; unclear D gene. The V gene's germline CDR1 is SEHNR and CDR2 FQNEAQ (reference sequence). Trimming removed 3 bases at V and 2 bases at J, with 7 bases between. The CDR3 runs to 13 residues. The CDR3 region is CASSFAIQETQYF. For the CDR3, the DNA is TGTGCCAGCAGCTTTGCAATTCAAGAGACCCAGTACTTC.

V is TRBV5-1 and J is TRBJ1-1; D gene unclear. This CDR3 has 11 residues. V shed 5 bases and J shed 0 bases, with 2 bases lying between them. Germline V CDR1 and CDR2: SGHRS, YFSETQ. CDR3 in DNA: TGCGCCAGCAGACTGAACACTGAAGCTTTCTTT. It is translated as CASRLNTEAFF.

This chain uses TRBV19 with TRBJ1-3, with unresolved D. The V end was cut by 1 base, the J end by 1 base, with 5 bases between. CDR1 and CDR2 from the germline V gene are LNHDA and SQIVND (reference sequence). The CDR3 runs to 14 residues. The chain's CDR3 is CASSIGESGNTIYF. The CDR3 bases are TGTGCCAGTAGTATAGGGGAATCTGGAAACACCATATATTTT.

J is TRBJ2-1 and V is TRBV5-4; no definite D call. Trimming cost V 0 bases and J 6 bases, with 7 bases left between them. Per the germline V gene, CDR1 is SGHNT and CDR2 is YYREEE (reference sequence). The CDR3 is 13 amino acids. CDR3 in amino acids: CASSLAGPNEQFF. The CDR3 nucleotides read TGTGCCAGCAGCTTGGCCGGCCCCAATGAGCAGTTCTTC.

The J gene is TRBJ2-5, the V gene TRBV5-1, with D unresolved. Germline-derived CDR1 and CDR2 are SGHRS and YFSETQ. Trimming shortened V by 0 bases and J by 1 base, and 10 bases separated the two germline ends. This CDR3 spans 15 amino acids. The CDR3 coding sequence is TGCGCCAGCAGCTTGGGGAATCGAGGCCAAGAGACCCAGTACTTC. It encodes CASSLGNRGQETQYF.

The DNA for the CDR3 is TGTGCCAGCAGCTGGGGACAGGGTTTCGGTTTTCGATCTGAAGCTTTCTTT. Protein product: CASSWGQGFGFRSEAFF. V is TRBV5-6 and J is TRBJ1-1; 9 nucleotides line up with TRBD1. Germline loops: CDR1 SGHDT, CDR2 YYEEEE. This CDR3 is 17 amino acids long. Unmatched junction bases numbered 15, after V lost 3 bases and J lost 6 bases.

This clone has only a few counts. The CDR3 sequence is CASSLAASGSYEQYF. The CDR3 nucleotides read TGCGCCAGCAGCTTGGCGGCTAGCGGGTCCTACGAGCAGTACTTC. The chain recombines TRBV5-1 with TRBJ2-7, with TRBD2 matching 8 bases. There are 15 residues in the CDR3. After removal of 0 bases from V and 1 base from J, the junction contained 3 bases not matched to a gene. Germline loops: CDR1 SGHRS, CDR2 YFSETQ.

A few counts support this clone. The chain joins TRBV6-5 to TRBJ1-2; D gene uncertain. CDR3 length: 14 residues. Trimming shortened V by 0 bases and J by 4 bases, and 9 bases separated the two germline ends. In germline, CDR1 is MNHEY, CDR2 SVGAGI. CDR3 bases: TGTGCCAGCAGTTACTCTGGGGAGGCCTATGGCTACACCTTC. Its translation is CASSYSGEAYGYTF.

This clone has just one count. The chain links TRBV6-6 to TRBJ1-2; unclear D gene. The CDR3 sequence is 11 residues long. V dropped 6 bases and J dropped 4 bases, with 6 bases sitting between them. Germline lookup yields CDR1 MNHNY and CDR2 SVGAGI (reference sequence). The chain's CDR3 is CASRLGYGYTF. Here the CDR3 DNA reads TGTGCCAGCAGGTTGGGCTATGGCTACACCTTC.

V usage is TRBV3-1 (or the pseudogene TRBV3-2) and J usage is TRBJ2-5; 7 bases are shared with TRBD2. Germline CDR1 reads LGHDT; CDR2 reads YNNKEL (reference sequence). The V and J ends lost 1 base and 4 bases, in that order; junction bases with no gene match: 0. This CDR3 has 13 amino acids. This chain's CDR3 is CASSQGEGETQYF. As DNA, the CDR3 is TGTGCCAGCAGCCAAGGGGAGGGAGAGACCCAGTACTTC.

The CDR3 DNA sequence: TGTGCCAGCAGTGAAAGTCCTGAAGCTTTCTTT. Translation: CASSESPEAFF. The chain links TRBV2 to TRBJ1-1; D not resolved. The CDR3 runs 11 residues. Germline CDR1 and CDR2: SNHLY and FYNNEI. V gave up 2 bases and J gave up 6 bases, with 4 bases separating them.

The V gene is TRBV11-2, the J gene TRBJ2-5; the D gene is possibly TRBD2 (6 bases). From germline, CDR1 is SGHAT and CDR2 FQNNGV. V was clipped by 5 bases and J by 5 bases, with 12 bases between them. This CDR3 has 13 residues. The CDR3 region is CASSRTAGETQYF. CDR3 bases: TGTGCCAGCAGCCGGACTGCGGGGGAGACCCAGTACTTC.

The gene calls are TRBV5-1 and TRBJ1-2; D is ambiguous. The V end lost 9 bases, the J end lost 0 bases, and 15 bases lay between the germline ends. The CDR3 is made up of 14 amino acids. The V gene's germline CDR1 is SGHRS and CDR2 YFSETQ. The CDR3 bases are TGCGCCACCGGACTCGACACCCCTAACTATGGCTACACCTTC. Its translation is CATGLDTPNYGYTF.

The rearrangement uses TRBV27 and TRBJ2-1; 14 nucleotides match TRBD2. Germline CDR1 reads MNHEY; CDR2 reads SMNVEV (reference sequence). The CDR3 is made up of 15 amino acids. V shed 8 bases and J 8 bases; nucleotides not matched to a gene: 8. The CDR3 is CASRRLAGGLYEQFF. CDR3 bases: TGTGCCAGCCGACGACTAGCGGGGGGGCTGTATGAGCAGTTCTTC.

This clone was counted between two and nine times. The V and J genes are TRBV3-1 (or the pseudogene TRBV3-2) and TRBJ2-5; TRBD2 is a possible D gene (5 bases). Trimming cost V 6 bases and J 5 bases, with 10 bases left between them. The germline V gene encodes CDR1 LGHDT and CDR2 YNNKEL (reference sequence). This CDR3 has 12 amino acids. The CDR3 DNA follows: TGTGCCAGCAGAAACCCGGGGGAGACCCAGTACTTC. Its protein is CASRNPGETQYF.

This rearrangement joins TRBV6-6 to TRBJ2-7; tentatively, D is TRBD2 (6 bases). From germline, CDR1 is MNHNY and CDR2 SVGAGI (reference sequence). The CDR3 length is 14 residues. Trimming stripped 5 bases from V and 2 bases from J, with 13 bases between. This CDR3 reads CASSTRGGAYEQYF. CDR3 in DNA: TGTGCCAGCAGTACCCGAGGAGGGGCCTACGAGCAGTACTTC.

The V call is TRBV19, the J call TRBJ1-2; D call uncertain. V was trimmed by 1 base and J by 2 bases, leaving 14 bases between them. There are 16 residues in the CDR3. CDR1 is LNHDA and CDR2 is SQIVND in the germline V gene (reference sequence). The DNA of the CDR3 is TGTGCCAGTAGTATAGGCCGCCACACCGTCAACTATGGCTACACCTTC. It specifies CASSIGRHTVNYGYTF.

A single count supports this clone. This sequence joins TRBV4-1 and TRBJ1-6; weak D call: TRBD1 (6 bases). V lost 5 bases to trimming and J lost 8 bases, with 13 bases between them. The germline CDR1 and CDR2 sequences are MGHRA and YSYEKL. CDR3 length equals 14 residues. The CDR3 here is CASSYRDTDSPLHF. In nucleotides, the CDR3 is TGCGCCAGCAGCTACCGGGACACTGATTCACCCCTCCACTTT.

The chain uses TRBV4-2 and TRBJ2-1; TRBD2 aligns across 7 bases. V shed 4 bases, J shed 7 bases, and the junction held 10 bases outside the gene matches. Germline lookup yields CDR1 LGHNA and CDR2 YNFKEQ. The CDR3 length is 15 residues. CDR3 DNA: TGTGCCAGCAGCCCCCGAGAAAGCGGGGTAAATGAGCAGTTCTTC. This gives the protein CASSPRESGVNEQFF.

The J gene is TRBJ1-4, the V gene TRBV7-9, with no clear D. Looked up from germline, CDR1 is SEHNR and CDR2 is FQNEAQ (reference sequence). V was shortened by 4 bases and J by 0 bases, with 18 bases between the two germline ends. The CDR3 runs to 18 residues. The CDR3 nucleotides read TGTGCCAGCAGCTCGACCTCCCATGGGCTCCCAACTAATGAAAAACTGTTTTTT. This translates into CASSSTSHGLPTNEKLFF.

V and J are TRBV11-2 and TRBJ2-7; D ambiguous. Germline CDR1 and CDR2: SGHAT and FQNNGV. The CDR3 covers 14 residues. V gave up 3 bases and J gave up 0 bases, with 9 bases separating them. The DNA of the CDR3 is TGTGCCAGCAGCTTTGGTCGGAGCTCCTACGAGCAGTACTTC. Translation gives CASSFGRSSYEQYF.

The chain couples TRBV24-1 to TRBJ2-1; 13 nucleotides align to TRBD2. CDR1 and CDR2 (germline): KGHDR, SFDVKD. This CDR3 is 15 amino acids long. Losses at the gene ends were 3 bases for V and 10 bases for J; bases not matched to a gene: 5. CDR3 bases: TGTGCCACCAGTGATCCCGGGACTAGCGGGGCCGAGCAGTTCTTC. Translating it yields CATSDPGTSGAEQFF.